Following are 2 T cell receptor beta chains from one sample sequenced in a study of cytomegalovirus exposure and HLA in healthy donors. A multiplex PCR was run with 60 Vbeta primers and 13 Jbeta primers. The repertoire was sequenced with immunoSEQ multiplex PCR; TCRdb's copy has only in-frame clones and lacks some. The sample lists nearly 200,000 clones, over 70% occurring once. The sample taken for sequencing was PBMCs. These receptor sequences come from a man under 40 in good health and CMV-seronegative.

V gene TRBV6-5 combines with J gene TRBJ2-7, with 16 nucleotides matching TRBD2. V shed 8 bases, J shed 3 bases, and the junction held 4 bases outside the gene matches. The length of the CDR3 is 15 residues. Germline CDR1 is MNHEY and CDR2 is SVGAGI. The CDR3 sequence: CASRGLAGGGYEQYF. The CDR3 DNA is TGTGCCAGCCGGGGACTAGCGGGAGGGGGCTACGAGCAGTACTTC.

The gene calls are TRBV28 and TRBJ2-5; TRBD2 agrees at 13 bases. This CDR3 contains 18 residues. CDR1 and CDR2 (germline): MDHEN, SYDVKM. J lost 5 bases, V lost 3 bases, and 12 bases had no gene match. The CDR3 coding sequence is TGTGCCAGCAGTTTGTTGACTTGGACTAGCGGGAGTAGGGAGACCCAGTACTTC. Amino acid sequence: CASSLLTWTSGSRETQYF.